The 25 T cell receptor beta chains below were found in one sample sequenced in a study of post-analysis software for immune sequencing data (dated by TCRdb to between 2014 and 2017). On the study overall, not on this receptor specifically: Significantly higher frequencies in patients than in controls were found for about five TRBV segments, including TRBV5-6, TRBV5-1 and TRBV20-1.

Their cognate antigens are unknown. The library was prepared using PCR. Instrument on record: Illumina HiSeq 2500. To reduce PCR and sequencing biases, unique molecular identifiers were built into the TCR beta cDNA libraries. Using fastp trimming at Q25 and MiXCR clonotype assembly, TCRdb reanalyzed the public sequencing data and kept in-frame beta chains. When rows share a CDR3 protein, they turn into one entry using the most common DNA and genes. The sample data list roughly 800,000 distinct CDR3 sequences, and 30% of these were observed just once. The top ten constitute more than 0.55% of the sample. Sequenced material: blood. The receptors were gathered from a girl between 5 and 17 years old with multiple sclerosis.

The J gene is TRBJ2-7, the V gene TRBV4-1; D not certain. The end of the DNA is better explained by TRBJ2-5, so the J call may be wrong. Germline V lookup: CDR1 MGHRA, CDR2 YSYEKL. The CDR3 length is 13 residues. The CDR3 DNA follows: TGCGCCAGCAGCCAAGACAAGGCTGAGACCCAGTACTTC. This encodes CASSQDKAETQYF.

This clonotype was counted between two and nine times. The V call is TRBV10-2, the J call TRBJ2-5, with 11 bases lining up with TRBD2. This CDR3 spans 13 amino acids. CDR1 and CDR2 (germline): WSHSY, SAAADI. Trimming took 9 bases from V and 4 from J; bases not matched to a gene: 4. CDR3 sequence (DNA): TGCGCCAGTAGCGGGGGGGAGGGAGAGACCCAGTACTTC. Protein product: CASSGGEGETQYF.

This clonotype showed up just a few times. The V call is TRBV7-8, the J call TRBJ2-5; 7 bases are a match to TRBD2. Germline CDR1 reads SGHVS; CDR2 reads FQNEAQ. The CDR3 is 18 amino acids. Trimming cost V 4 bases and J 4 bases; bases outside gene matches: 18. The CDR3 is CASSSKRAGRVAGETQYF. The CDR3, as DNA: TGTGCCAGCAGCTCAAAGCGCGCAGGGAGGGTCGCGGGAGAGACCCAGTACTTC.

This rearrangement joins TRBV3-1 to TRBJ2-1, with no clear D. V was pared by 0 bases and J by 8 bases, with 8 bases between. The CDR3 contains 13 residues. Germline V lookup: CDR1 LGHDT, CDR2 YNNKEL (reference sequence). CDR3 nucleotide sequence: TGTGCCAGCAGCCAAGATCGGAATGATGAGCAGTTCTTC. Translation gives CASSQDRNDEQFF.

This clonotype has only a few counts. The J gene is TRBJ2-1, the V gene TRBV7-2, with 7 bases matching TRBD2. The J segment lost 7 bases and the V segment lost 5 bases, leaving 14 bases of the junction unmatched. CDR1 and CDR2 from the germline V gene are SGHTA and FQGNSA. CDR3 length equals 16 residues. The CDR3 loop is CASSPTGGRAGNEQFF. Here the CDR3 DNA reads TGTGCCAGCAGCCCTACCGGCGGGAGAGCGGGAAATGAGCAGTTCTTC.

The V gene is TRBV7-2, the J gene TRBJ1-5; the D gene is possibly TRBD1 (6 bases). The germline CDR1 and CDR2 sequences are SGHTA and FQGNSA. Between the trimmed V and J ends, which lost 5 bases and 1 base, there was a span of 12 bases. The CDR3 has 15 amino acids. CDR3 loop: CASSPEGDSNQPQHF. DNA of the CDR3: TGTGCCAGCAGCCCGGAGGGGGACAGCAATCAGCCCCAGCATTTT.

This sequence joins TRBV20-1 and TRBJ2-5; D is perhaps TRBD2 (6 bases). V gave up 4 bases and J gave up 0 bases, with 12 bases separating them. Germline values: CDR1 DFQATT, CDR2 SNEGSKA (reference sequence). The CDR3 has 14 amino acids. The chain's CDR3 is CSANSGWYQETQYF. The CDR3 bases are TGCAGTGCTAATAGCGGATGGTACCAAGAGACCCAGTACTTC.

This clonotype occurred a few times. The chain joins TRBV7-2 to TRBJ2-1, with D unresolved. CDR1 and CDR2 (germline): SGHTA, FQGNSA. The CDR3 is made up of 10 amino acids. V was trimmed by 5 bases and J by 10 bases, leaving 6 bases between them. The CDR3 sequence: CASSPREQFF. The CDR3 DNA sequence: TGTGCCAGCAGCCCGCGCGAGCAGTTCTTC.

Worth noting for this clonotype: This could be a read error, since a much larger clone is one nucleotide away. J is TRBJ2-1 and V is TRBV7-9; possibly TRBD2 for D (5 bases). The CDR3 has 14 amino acids. In germline, CDR1 is SEHNR, CDR2 FQNEAQ (reference sequence). CDR3 loop: CATPVARSHNEQFF. CDR3 coding DNA: TGTGCCACCCCCGTAGCGCGCTCCCACAATGAGCAGTTCTTC.

Only a few counts were recorded for this clonotype. The CDR3 nucleotides read TGCGCCAGCAGCCAAGGCATAATCCCCACCAATGAGCAGTTCTTC. This translates into CASSQGIIPTNEQFF. The chain uses TRBV4-3 and TRBJ2-1; D unresolved. Trimming stripped 1 base from V and 6 bases from J, with 13 bases between. This CDR3 is 15 amino acids long. CDR1 and CDR2 (germline): LGHNA, YSLEER.

The V call is TRBV5-1, the J call TRBJ2-3; D is ambiguous. V gave up 4 bases and J gave up 0 bases, with 12 bases separating them. Germline values: CDR1 SGHRS, CDR2 YFSETQ. The CDR3 has 15 residues. The CDR3 DNA reads TGCGCCAGCAGCACGCAGGTACCTAGCACAGATACGCAGTATTTT. Amino acids: CASSTQVPSTDTQYF.

This clonotype has more than one count but fewer than ten. V gene TRBV21-1 combines with J gene TRBJ2-3. TRBV21-1 is annotated as a pseudogene. This CDR3 spans 12 amino acids. CDR3 sequence reads: CATRPSADTQYF. The CDR3 coding sequence is TGTGCCACCCGACCTAGCGCGGATACGCAGTATTTT.

This clonotype was seen more than once but under ten times. As DNA, the CDR3 is TGTGCCAGCCCCCCACGGGGGTTGAACACTGAAGCTTTCTTT. Translated, it gives CASPPRGLNTEAFF. J is TRBJ1-1 and V is TRBV28; TRBD1 is a possible D gene (5 bases). Trimming cost V 8 bases and J 0 bases, with 13 bases left between them. From germline, CDR1 is MDHEN and CDR2 SYDVKM. This CDR3 contains 14 residues.

This sequence joins TRBV5-6 and TRBJ2-5, with D perhaps TRBD2 (5 bases). The CDR3 is 15 residues long. Trimming cost V 0 bases and J 2 bases, with 11 bases left between them. CDR1 and CDR2 (germline): SGHDT, YYEEEE. The CDR3 here is CASSLEPGGQETQYF. The CDR3, as DNA: TGTGCCAGCAGCTTGGAACCGGGCGGGCAAGAGACCCAGTACTTC.

The chain is built from TRBV24-1 and TRBJ2-7, with 8 bases matching TRBD2. This CDR3 is 18 amino acids long. V shed 10 bases, J shed 3 bases, and the junction held 22 bases outside the gene matches. In germline, CDR1 is KGHDR, CDR2 SFDVKD. CDR3 in DNA: TGTGCCACGGTGCGGGTAGCGGGACATCCCCGGACAAACTACGAGCAGTACTTC. Amino acids: CATVRVAGHPRTNYEQYF.

This clonotype was picked up a small number of times. The V and J genes are TRBV20-1 and TRBJ2-7; TRBD1 matches at 9 bases. The V segment lost 0 bases and the J segment 0 bases; nucleotides outside the gene matches: 3. This CDR3 contains 15 residues. The V gene's germline CDR1 is DFQATT and CDR2 SNEGSKA (reference sequence). The CDR3 spells CSAREDRGRSYEQYF. CDR3 DNA sequence: TGCAGTGCTAGAGAGGACAGGGGTCGCTCCTACGAGCAGTACTTC.

The chain employs TRBV20-1 and TRBJ1-2, with TRBD1 matching over 10 bases. The J segment lost 8 bases and the V segment lost 1 base, leaving 7 bases of the junction unmatched. CDR1 is DFQATT, CDR2 SNEGSKA, per germline (reference sequence). The CDR3 covers 14 residues. DNA of the CDR3: TGCAGTGCTAGAGCCCCAAGGGGACAGGGGGGCTACACCTTC. It encodes CSARAPRGQGGYTF.

V and J are TRBV6-1 and TRBJ1-1; D not certain. V was shortened by 2 bases and J by 8 bases, with 18 bases between the two germline ends. This CDR3 is built from 15 residues. Per the germline V gene, CDR1 is MNHNS and CDR2 is SASEGT. The CDR3 bases are TGTGCCAGCAGTGAAAGTCCTTTTGTTTGTCGCGAAGCTTTCTTT. Encoded protein: CASSESPFVCREAFF.

This chain connects TRBV2 to TRBJ2-7, with 13 nucleotides matching TRBD2. Trimming took 7 bases from V and 6 from J; bases not matched to a gene: 15. This CDR3 comprises 17 residues. The germline V gene encodes CDR1 SNHLY and CDR2 FYNNEI. The CDR3 coding sequence is TGTGCCAGCACAGATGGACTAGCGGGAGTGCCCTACGGCGAGCAGTACTTC. It yields the protein CASTDGLAGVPYGEQYF.

This clonotype was observed once. The chain recombines TRBV10-3 with TRBJ2-4, with D unresolved. From germline, CDR1 is ENHRY and CDR2 SYGVKD. Trimming took 5 bases from V and 6 from J, leaving 17 bases between them. CDR3 size: 15 residues. CDR3 DNA sequence: TGTGCCATCAGTTCTGGCCCCCAAAACGGAAACATTCAGTACTTC. Translated: CAISSGPQNGNIQYF.

The CDR3 nucleotides read TGTGCCAGACTGGGGGAGCGGAGTCACTACGAGCAGTACTTC. Translating gives CARLGERSHYEQYF. This chain uses TRBV7-9 with TRBJ2-7, with D perhaps TRBD1 or TRBD2 (5 bases each). The CDR3 is 14 amino acids. The germline V gene has CDR1 SEHNR and CDR2 FQNEAQ (reference sequence). The V gene lost 9 bases and the J gene lost 3 bases, with 18 bases spanning the gap.

In this sample, this clonotype turned up many times. The chain recombines TRBV9 with TRBJ2-1; 11 positions match TRBD2. The length of the CDR3 is 15 residues. The V gene's germline CDR1 is SGDLS and CDR2 YYNGEE. Trimming at V came to 2 bases and at J to 6 bases, leaving 4 bases not matched to a gene. The CDR3, as DNA: TGTGCCAGCAGCGTTGGACTAGCGGGCGTCAATGAGCAGTTCTTC. Translation: CASSVGLAGVNEQFF. The full variable domain, completed using reference TRBV9 and TRBJ2-1, is DSGVTQTPKHLITATGQRVTLRCSPRSGDLSVYWYQQSLDQGLQFLIQYYNGEERAKGNILERFSAQQFPDLHSELNLSSLELGDSALYFCASSVGLAGVNEQFFGPGTRLTVL.

This clonotype was seen a handful of times. This chain joins TRBV11-2 and TRBJ2-3; D uncertain. V was pared by 5 bases and J by 4 bases, with 7 bases between. Germline V gives CDR1 SGHAT, CDR2 FQNNGV. The CDR3 totals 12 residues. CDR3 loop: CASSHWADTQYF. The CDR3, as DNA: TGTGCCAGCAGCCATTGGGCAGATACGCAGTATTTT.

The chain has TRBV2 and TRBJ2-5; TRBD2 agrees at 12 bases. V dropped 4 bases and J dropped 7; count of bases not matched to a gene: 7. The germline V gene encodes CDR1 SNHLY and CDR2 FYNNEI. The CDR3 covers 15 residues. CDR3 residues: CASSGLAGAPGTQYF. In nucleotides, the CDR3 is TGTGCCAGCAGTGGACTAGCGGGGGCCCCCGGGACCCAGTACTTC.

This clonotype was recorded only once. One end of the junction is discordant with germline, which a read error may explain. The chain carries TRBV28 and TRBJ2-7; 11 bases align to TRBD1. CDR3 size: 15 residues. CDR1 is MDHEN, CDR2 SYDVKM, per germline. The CDR3 sequence: CAGSEPGTGGNEQYF. The CDR3 nucleotides are TGTGCCGGCAGCGAACCCGGGACAGGGGGGAACGAGCAGTACTTC.